Listed here is a single T cell receptor beta chain. Genomic DNA constituted the template upon which TCR beta VDJ and CDR3 profiling was performed. TCRdb reprocessed the reads with MiXCR, giving one entry per CDR3 protein. The repertoire includes over 150,000 distinct CDR3 sequences, about 48% of them detected once, and more than 10% sits in the top ten. This entry comes from a study of CD8+CD57+ T cells in acquired aplastic anemia. Patients included in sequencing had previously demonstrated CD8+CD57+ cell expansion by flow cytometry. The sample comprised sorted CD4+, CD8+, or CD8+CD57+ T cells (not recorded which) from PBMCs. The origin of this receptor is a human donor with aplastic anemia.

DNA for the CDR3: TGTGCCATCACGGAGGAGGGGGCCACCACCGGGGAGCTGTTTTTT. Protein product: CAITEEGATTGELFF. V usage is TRBV10-3 and J usage is TRBJ2-2; D possibly corresponds to TRBD1 (7 bases). Germline assignment: CDR1 ENHRY and CDR2 SYGVKD. The CDR3 has 15 amino acids. Trimming stripped 7 bases from V and 4 bases from J, with 16 bases between.